Each of the 23 T cell receptor beta chains below was sequenced from the same sample in a study of T cell responses to AZD1222 COVID-19 vaccine. The repertoire was sequenced with immunoSEQ multiplex PCR; TCRdb's copy has only in-frame clones and lacks some. The sample includes 150,000 to 180,000 clones, approximately 90% of them seen just once. The sample here was peripheral blood, taken 28 days after the second AZD1222 dose. These receptors were collected from an adult who received the AZD1222 COVID-19 vaccine.

This clone was seen only once. This chain joins TRBV7-2 and TRBJ1-5; the D is unclear. This CDR3 is 16 amino acids long. The V and J ends lost 3 bases and 1 base respectively, with 13 bases between them. Germline values: CDR1 SGHTA, CDR2 FQGNSA. CDR3 sequence (DNA): TGTGCCAGCAGCTTTACTTCACAGTTAAGCAATCAGCCCCAGCATTTT. It codes for CASSFTSQLSNQPQHF.

This rearrangement joins TRBV6-6 to TRBJ1-2; 12 positions agree with TRBD1. CDR1 MNHNY and CDR2 SVGAGI come from the germline V gene (reference sequence). V trimming: 6 bases; J trimming: 3 bases; junction bases outside the gene matches: 5. CDR3 size: 15 residues. CDR3 nucleotides: TGTGCCAGCAGCCGGGACAGGGGGCTGGACTATGGCTACACCTTC. Its translation is CASSRDRGLDYGYTF.

This clone was counted a single time. This chain joins TRBV19 and TRBJ2-3, with 9 bases aligning to TRBD2. Germline CDR1 LNHDA, CDR2 SQIVND (reference sequence). The CDR3 length is 17 residues. The junction had 11 bases not matched to a gene; V was cut back by 7 bases and J by 0 bases. This CDR3 is CASKDLAGVWSTDTQYF. The CDR3 DNA follows: TGTGCCAGTAAAGATTTAGCGGGAGTGTGGAGCACAGATACGCAGTATTTT.

The V gene is TRBV6-5, the J gene TRBJ2-7; TRBD1 agrees at 7 bases. The CDR3 loop spans 15 amino acids. Germline CDR1 reads MNHEY; CDR2 reads SVGAGI. J lost 3 bases, V lost 7 bases, and 12 bases had no gene match. The CDR3 spells CASTKEGTALYEQYF. DNA for the CDR3: TGTGCCAGCACGAAAGAGGGGACAGCTCTCTACGAGCAGTACTTC.

The V gene is TRBV19, the J gene TRBJ2-5; 13 bases are a match to TRBD2. V dropped 3 bases and J dropped 5; count of bases not matched to a gene: 9. The CDR3 consists of 17 residues. Germline V lookup: CDR1 LNHDA, CDR2 SQIVND (reference sequence). The CDR3 DNA reads as TGTGCCAGTAGTATGACCGGACTAGCGGGGGCCGCGGAGACCCAGTACTTC. It translates to CASSMTGLAGAAETQYF.

V and J are TRBV7-8 and TRBJ2-7; TRBD2 aligns across 13 bases. This CDR3 has 17 amino acids. After removal of 1 base from V and 3 bases from J, the junction contained 6 bases not matched to a gene. Germline lookup yields CDR1 SGHVS and CDR2 FQNEAQ. CDR3 in DNA: TGTGCCAGCAGCTTAGTTGACCGGACTAGCGGGGGCTACGAGCAGTACTTC. Residues: CASSLVDRTSGGYEQYF.

This clone was seen just once. This chain's CDR3 is CASSMSDRIGQPQHF. The CDR3 DNA is TGTGCCAGCAGCATGTCGGACAGAATAGGACAGCCCCAGCATTTT. This chain joins TRBV13 and TRBJ1-5; D may be TRBD1 (6 bases). V lost 5 bases and J lost 7, with 18 bases in between. Germline-derived CDR1 and CDR2 are PRHDT and FYEKMQ (reference sequence). The CDR3 has 15 amino acids. Full variable domain (remainder filled in from reference TRBV13 and TRBJ1-5): AAGVIQSPRHLIKEKRETATLKCYPIPRHDTVYWYQQGPGQDPQFLISFYEKMQSDKGSIPDRFSAQQFSDYHSELNMSSLELGDSALYFCASSMSDRIGQPQHFGDGTRLSIL.

This clone was counted a few times. CDR3 region: CASSQSRLGEPGELFF. CDR3 DNA sequence: TGCGCCAGCAGCCAATCTAGACTAGGAGAGCCCGGGGAGCTGTTTTTT. J is TRBJ2-2 and V is TRBV4-1; D perhaps matches TRBD2 (6 bases). Per germline, CDR1 MGHRA and CDR2 YSYEKL. With 2 bases removed from V and 6 bases from J, the gap between germline ends came to 16 bases. The CDR3 loop spans 16 amino acids.

The chain recombines TRBV7-9 with TRBJ1-1; no clear D. Germline CDR1 SEHNR, CDR2 FQNEAQ (reference sequence). The CDR3 has 15 residues. V was clipped by 5 bases and J by 0 bases, with 13 bases between them. The CDR3 loop is CASSAHIFLNTEAFF. In DNA form, the CDR3 reads TGTGCCAGCAGCGCCCACATCTTCCTGAACACTGAAGCTTTCTTT.

The chain uses TRBV28 and TRBJ2-2; D is possibly TRBD1 (5 bases). Germline V lookup: CDR1 MDHEN, CDR2 SYDVKM. The length of the CDR3 is 16 residues. Trimming removed 1 base from V and 1 base from J, with 10 bases in between. The DNA of the CDR3 is TGTGCCAGCAGTTTATTTGCTAGGGGGAACACCGGGGAGCTGTTTTTT. Its protein is CASSLFARGNTGELFF.

The V and J genes are TRBV20-1 and TRBJ1-1; perhaps TRBD1 as D (6 bases). Germline-derived CDR1 and CDR2 are DFQATT and SNEGSKA (reference sequence). The CDR3 sequence is 13 residues long. V was cut by 3 bases and J by 4 bases, with 12 bases left in between. The DNA for the CDR3 is TGCAGTGCTAGTCGGCAGGGGATCACTGAAGCTTTCTTT. This encodes CSASRQGITEAFF.

The chain has TRBV4-1 and TRBJ2-1; 7 nucleotides line up with TRBD2. Germline values: CDR1 MGHRA, CDR2 YSYEKL. The CDR3 has 17 residues. Losses at the gene ends were 5 bases for V and 3 bases for J; bases not matched to a gene: 13. The CDR3 region has the DNA TGCGCCAGCAGCACCCAAACTAGCGCAAGACACTACAATGAGCAGTTCTTC. Translating it yields CASSTQTSARHYNEQFF.

The genes are TRBV27 and TRBJ2-7; 7 positions agree with TRBD1. The CDR3 covers 14 residues. Germline V gives CDR1 MNHEY, CDR2 SMNVEV (reference sequence). V lost 4 bases and J lost 1; bases outside the gene matches: 4. The CDR3 coding sequence is TGTGCCAGCAGTTATAAGGGGGCTTCCTACGAGCAGTACTTC. It specifies CASSYKGASYEQYF.

The chain is built from TRBV5-1 and TRBJ2-7, with TRBD1 matching 8 bases. Germline CDR1 is SGHRS and CDR2 is YFSETQ. The CDR3 loop spans 15 amino acids. After removal of 3 bases from V and 2 bases from J, the junction contained 7 bases not matched to a gene. This chain's CDR3 is CASSYASQGAYEQYF. CDR3 nucleotide sequence: TGCGCCAGCAGCTACGCTTCACAGGGGGCCTACGAGCAGTACTTC.

The V call is TRBV18, the J call TRBJ2-5; D call uncertain. From germline, CDR1 is KGHSH and CDR2 LQKENI. The CDR3 contains 14 residues. The germline V and J ends were trimmed by 1 base and 2 bases, with 8 bases remaining between them. The CDR3 loop reads CASSPRQVQETQYF. CDR3 DNA sequence: TGTGCCAGCTCACCACGGCAGGTTCAAGAGACCCAGTACTTC.

This chain links TRBV28 with TRBJ2-7; D not resolved. The V gene lost 5 bases and the J gene lost 4 bases, with 9 bases spanning the gap. The CDR3 runs 12 residues. Germline V gene lookup returns CDR1 MDHEN and CDR2 SYDVKM. CDR3 in DNA: TGTGCCAGCAGTACACCAGGTTACGAGCAGTACTTC. This gives the protein CASSTPGYEQYF.

V usage is TRBV4-1 and J usage is TRBJ2-7; D is unclear. V was trimmed by 0 bases and J by 1 base, leaving 10 bases between them. The CDR3 has 15 amino acids. Per the germline V gene, CDR1 is MGHRA and CDR2 is YSYEKL. The CDR3 DNA is TGCGCCAGCAGCCAAGAAAGTACGTCGTCCTACGAGCAGTACTTC. Residues: CASSQESTSSYEQYF.

V and J are TRBV7-8 and TRBJ1-4; 9 bases align to TRBD1. Germline values: CDR1 SGHVS, CDR2 FQNEAQ. V lost 2 bases and J lost 4; bases outside the gene matches: 5. This CDR3 has 16 residues. The CDR3 bases are TGTGCCAGCAGCTTACACAGGGGGCGGATTAATGAAAAACTGTTTTTT. Its protein is CASSLHRGRINEKLFF.

This clone was counted a few times. The chain has TRBV10-3 and TRBJ1-1, with 11 nucleotides matching TRBD1. The CDR3 loop spans 13 amino acids. Trimming at V came to 9 bases and at J to 1 base, leaving 1 base not matched to a gene. Germline V lookup: CDR1 ENHRY, CDR2 SYGVKD. CDR3 sequence (DNA): TGTGCCATAGGACAGGGGGCGAACACTGAAGCTTTCTTT. Its protein product is CAIGQGANTEAFF.

This rearrangement joins TRBV15 to TRBJ2-5; D uncertain. The germline V gene encodes CDR1 LNHNV and CDR2 YYDKDF (reference sequence). Trimming shortened V by 2 bases and J by 5 bases, and 9 bases separated the two germline ends. CDR3 size: 13 residues. The CDR3 coding sequence is TGTGCCACCAGCAGAAGTAAAGGGGAGACCCAGTACTTC. The encoded protein is CATSRSKGETQYF. The full variable domain, with the rest looked up from reference TRBV15 and TRBJ2-5, is DAMVIQNPRYQVTQFGKPVTLSCSQTLNHNVMYWYQQKSSQAPKLLFHYYDKDFNNEADTPDNFQSRRPNTSFCFLDIRSPGLGDTAMYLCATSRSKGETQYFGPGTRLLVL.

This rearrangement joins TRBV10-2 to TRBJ2-7, with a weak D call TRBD1 (7 bases). V lost 2 bases to trimming and J lost 3 bases, with 11 bases between them. The CDR3 is made up of 14 amino acids. CDR1 WSHSY and CDR2 SAAADI come from the germline V gene. CDR3 DNA: TGCGCCAGCAGTGAGATTCAGGGGGGCTACGAGCAGTACTTC. It yields the protein CASSEIQGGYEQYF.

V is TRBV2 and J is TRBJ2-3, with a possible D match to TRBD2 (7 bases). Looked up from germline, CDR1 is SNHLY and CDR2 is FYNNEI. The germline V and J ends were trimmed by 5 bases and 3 bases, with 18 bases remaining between them. The CDR3 has 16 residues. The CDR3: CASSPHGGASTDTQYF. Written as DNA, the CDR3 is TGTGCCAGCAGTCCTCATGGGGGGGCTTCTACAGATACGCAGTATTTT. Variable domain in full (rest from reference TRBV2 and TRBJ2-3): EPEVTQTPSHQVTQMGQEVILRCVPISNHLYFYWYRQILGQKVEFLVSFYNNEISEKSEIFDDQFSVERPDGSNFTLKIRSTKLEDSAMYFCASSPHGGASTDTQYFGPGTRLTVL.

The CDR3 sequence is CASSLGGRHQPQHF. The CDR3 DNA reads as TGTGCCAGCAGCTTAGGGGGAAGGCATCAGCCCCAGCATTTT. The gene calls are TRBV7-2 and TRBJ1-5, with D hard to call. Per the germline V gene, CDR1 is SGHTA and CDR2 is FQGNSA. Trimming removed 1 base from V and 5 bases from J, with 9 bases in between. This CDR3 has 14 residues.